Presented here are 30 T cell receptor beta chains from one specimen sequenced in a study of blood T cells in healthy people across ages. A J-beta primer mix and a sample-barcoded 5' primer were used in a second PCR of about 7 to 12 cycles. Via MiXCR, TCRdb re-called the 5' RACE reads, giving one row per CDR3 protein. The sample lists 350,000 to 450,000 distinct CDR3 sequences, more than 45% occurring once. The sample comprised blood. The receptors come from a man in his 60s in good health.

The chain is built from TRBV27 and TRBJ2-7, with D maybe TRBD1 (6 bases). CDR1 and CDR2 from the germline V gene are MNHEY and SMNVEV (reference sequence). The CDR3 consists of 13 residues. V shed 5 bases and J shed 3 bases, with 11 bases lying between them. CDR3: CASSPVTGYEQYF. The CDR3 coding sequence is TGTGCCAGCAGTCCCGTGACAGGCTACGAGCAGTACTTC.

The CDR3 is CATSFPGQPYQETQYF. As DNA, the CDR3 is TGTGCCACCAGCTTCCCGGGACAACCGTACCAAGAGACCCAGTACTTC. The V gene is TRBV15, the J gene TRBJ2-5; D is perhaps TRBD1 (6 bases). Germline loops: CDR1 LNHNV, CDR2 YYDKDF (reference sequence). V was cut by 5 bases and J by 0 bases, with 16 bases left in between. The CDR3 consists of 16 residues.

This clonotype was seen a single time. The V and J genes are TRBV13 and TRBJ2-1, with TRBD2 identical over 11 bases. J lost 8 bases, V lost 4 bases, and 4 bases had no gene match. Germline V lookup: CDR1 PRHDT, CDR2 FYEKMQ (reference sequence). The CDR3 contains 14 residues. For the CDR3, the DNA is TGTGCCAGCAGCTCCCTACTAGCGGGAGATGAGCAGTTCTTC. Translated, it gives CASSSLLAGDEQFF.

V and J are TRBV9 and TRBJ2-5; tentative D call: TRBD2 (6 bases). V was pared by 3 bases and J by 2 bases, with 11 bases between. Germline-derived CDR1 and CDR2 are SGDLS and YYNGEE. This CDR3 is 14 amino acids long. CDR3 amino acids: CASSAQTRQETQYF. In DNA, the CDR3 is TGTGCCAGCAGCGCGCAGACTAGACAAGAGACCCAGTACTTC.

This clonotype was observed at least ten times. V and J are TRBV20-1 and TRBJ1-2, with TRBD1 matching over 11 bases. With V trimmed by 6 bases and J by 3 bases, 3 bases remained unmatched. This CDR3 is 13 amino acids long. Germline V gene data show CDR1 as DFQATT and CDR2 as SNEGSKA (reference sequence). The CDR3 coding sequence is TGCAGTGCCAGGACAGGGGGCGACTATGGCTACACCTTC. It codes for CSARTGGDYGYTF.

This clonotype turned up a few times. The genes are TRBV6-6 and TRBJ1-2; TRBD1 aligns across 7 bases. CDR1 and CDR2 from the germline V gene are MNHNY and SVGAGI (reference sequence). CDR3 length: 15 amino acids. Trimming cost V 5 bases and J 4 bases; bases outside gene matches: 10. The CDR3 sequence: CASSTILTGLYGYTF. The CDR3 DNA follows: TGTGCCAGCAGTACTATTCTGACAGGGCTCTATGGCTACACCTTC.

V usage is TRBV5-1 and J usage is TRBJ2-4; TRBD1 might be the D (6 bases). V lost 5 bases and J 13 bases, leaving 25 bases between the germline ends. The germline CDR1 and CDR2 sequences are SGHRS and YFSETQ. This CDR3 has 15 residues. DNA of the CDR3: TGCGCCAGCAGTTCGGACAGCCAAATGGTCAATGAGCAGTACTTC. Protein sequence: CASSSDSQMVNEQYF.

The CDR3: CSVATGADEKLFF. Written as DNA, the CDR3 is TGCAGCGTCGCGACAGGAGCAGATGAAAAACTGTTTTTT. The chain employs TRBV29-1 and TRBJ1-4, with a tentative D call TRBD1 (6 bases). The V gene's germline CDR1 is SQVTM and CDR2 ANQGSEA. Trimming took off 6 bases at V and 6 bases at J, with 14 bases between the two ends. The CDR3 consists of 13 residues.

V is TRBV5-1 and J is TRBJ2-5; a possible D gene is TRBD2 (6 bases). V lost 0 bases and J lost 2, with 14 bases in between. This CDR3 has 16 residues. Germline CDR1 SGHRS, CDR2 YFSETQ. This CDR3 reads CASSLVSAGLQETQYF. CDR3 sequence (DNA): TGCGCCAGCAGCTTGGTATCGGCAGGACTACAAGAGACCCAGTACTTC.

This clonotype was seen a handful of times. The chain recombines TRBV7-8 with TRBJ2-7; tentative D call: TRBD2 (6 bases). The V end was cut by 4 bases, the J end by 5 bases, with 12 bases between. The CDR3 has 13 amino acids. The germline V gene has CDR1 SGHVS and CDR2 FQNEAQ. CDR3: CASSSRLVDEQYF. CDR3 sequence (DNA): TGTGCCAGCAGCTCTCGACTAGTCGACGAGCAGTACTTC.

The chain joins TRBV5-1 to TRBJ2-3; no clear D. Germline values: CDR1 SGHRS, CDR2 YFSETQ. This CDR3 spans 16 amino acids. V was trimmed by 2 bases and J by 1 base, leaving 14 bases between them. The CDR3 sequence: CASSLRALVGTDTQYF. CDR3 bases: TGCGCCAGCAGCTTACGAGCACTGGTTGGCACAGATACGCAGTATTTT.

The chain recombines TRBV5-1 with TRBJ2-1; TRBD1 agrees at 9 bases. The CDR3 sequence is 15 residues long. After removal of 0 bases from V and 5 bases from J, the junction contained 3 bases not matched to a gene. Per germline, CDR1 SGHRS and CDR2 YFSETQ. CDR3 coding DNA: TGCGCCAGCAGCTTGGCGGGACAGGGTCACAATGAGCAGTTCTTC. It specifies CASSLAGQGHNEQFF.

The chain employs TRBV5-1 and TRBJ2-1; D is ambiguous. Germline V gene data show CDR1 as SGHRS and CDR2 as YFSETQ. V was pared by 0 bases and J by 10 bases, with 14 bases between. The CDR3 totals 14 residues. Here the CDR3 DNA reads TGCGCCAGCAGCTTGGGACTGACGAACTTAGAGCAGTTCTTC. It specifies CASSLGLTNLEQFF.

The rearrangement joins TRBV7-9 to TRBJ2-3; D is perhaps TRBD1 (6 bases). The CDR3 has 14 residues. Germline CDR1 is SEHNR and CDR2 is FQNEAQ (reference sequence). V lost 6 bases and J 0 bases, leaving 10 bases between the germline ends. CDR3 sequence reads: CASRGHLSTDTQYF. The CDR3 nucleotides are TGTGCCAGCAGGGGACATTTGAGCACAGATACGCAGTATTTT.

There are many counts of this clonotype. The chain combines TRBV6-5 with TRBJ2-7; TRBD2 aligns across 7 bases. From germline, CDR1 is MNHEY and CDR2 SVGAGI. J gave up 3 bases and V 2 bases, and 4 bases lay outside the gene matches. The CDR3 length is 14 residues. The CDR3 nucleotides are TGTGCCAGCAGTTACGAGCGGGGATACTACGAGCAGTACTTC. This sequence encodes CASSYERGYYEQYF.

The V gene is TRBV20-1, the J gene TRBJ1-6, with 7 bases fitting TRBD1. The CDR3 loop spans 14 amino acids. V was pared by 1 base and J by 9 bases, with 6 bases of the junction left unmatched. Germline V CDR1 and CDR2: DFQATT, SNEGSKA (reference sequence). The CDR3 DNA reads TGCAGTGCTAGAGTGCAGGGGGGGGCTTCACCCCTCCACTTT. Protein sequence: CSARVQGGASPLHF.

J is TRBJ1-2 and V is TRBV11-2; no clear D gene. Germline CDR1 and CDR2: SGHAT and FQNNGV. Trimming took 3 bases from V and 10 from J, leaving 15 bases between them. CDR3 length: 13 residues. The DNA of the CDR3 is TGTGCCAGCAGCTTGGTAGGGCCAGACAACTACACCTTC. Translating it yields CASSLVGPDNYTF.

The V call is TRBV7-6, the J call TRBJ2-2, with 11 bases matching TRBD1. Germline CDR1 is SGHVS and CDR2 is FNYEAQ. CDR3 length: 20 residues. V dropped 1 base and J dropped 0; count of bases not matched to a gene: 10. The CDR3 sequence: CASSLVPGTGGGANTGELFF. DNA for the CDR3: TGTGCCAGCAGCTTAGTCCCCGGGACAGGGGGTGGAGCGAACACCGGGGAGCTGTTTTTT.

This clonotype has just a few counts. The rearrangement joins TRBV29-1 to TRBJ2-6; 7 bases fit TRBD2. The CDR3 is made up of 14 amino acids. With V trimmed by 5 bases and J by 2 bases, 3 bases remained unmatched. Germline-derived CDR1 and CDR2 are SQVTM and ANQGSEA. CDR3 DNA sequence: TGCAGCGTTAGGGCGGGGGCTGGGGCCAACGTCCTGACTTTC. Translated: CSVRAGAGANVLTF.

A few counts support this clonotype. A read error may be the cause here, since a much bigger clone is one base away. This chain connects TRBV29-1 to TRBJ2-7; tentatively, D is TRBD2 (6 bases). Germline V CDR1 and CDR2: SQVTM, ANQGSEA. CDR3 length equals 13 residues. The V and J ends lost 5 bases and 4 bases respectively, with 15 bases between them. The CDR3 DNA follows: TGCAGCGTTTTAGCGGACGGCCGATACGAGCAGTACTTC. This gives the protein CSVLADGRYEQYF.

The rearrangement uses TRBV6-5 and TRBJ1-2; D uncertain. V was shortened by 3 bases and J by 7 bases, with 9 bases between the two germline ends. The CDR3 totals 12 residues. CDR1 and CDR2 from the germline V gene are MNHEY and SVGAGI. CDR3 in amino acids: CASSYPRGGYTF. CDR3 bases: TGTGCCAGCAGTTATCCTAGAGGTGGCTACACCTTC.

The chain carries TRBV5-4 and TRBJ2-7, with D perhaps TRBD2 (5 bases). There are 15 residues in the CDR3. Germline-derived CDR1 and CDR2 are SGHNT and YYREEE (reference sequence). The V gene lost 1 base and the J gene lost 5 bases, with 16 bases spanning the gap. This chain's CDR3 is CASSLKGSGFHEQYF. CDR3 sequence (DNA): TGTGCCAGCAGCTTGAAGGGAAGCGGCTTCCACGAGCAGTACTTC.

V and J are TRBV7-9 and TRBJ2-7, with D hard to call. Trimming cost V 2 bases and J 3 bases, with 8 bases left between them. The germline CDR1 and CDR2 sequences are SEHNR and FQNEAQ (reference sequence). The CDR3 runs 13 residues. CDR3 sequence: CASSLYQDYEQYF. In nucleotides, the CDR3 is TGTGCCAGCAGCTTATACCAGGACTACGAGCAGTACTTC.

Points on this clonotype: Given a much more abundant clone one base away, this may be a read error. V is TRBV12-5 and J is TRBJ2-7; 9 nucleotides agree with TRBD2. Germline CDR1 and CDR2: LGHNT and FRNRAP. CDR3 length: 15 amino acids. As DNA, the CDR3 is TGTGCTTGTGGTGTGAGCGGGGGGACCTTCGACGAGCAGTACTTC. Protein: CACGVSGGTFDEQYF. The full variable domain, its missing parts supplied by reference TRBV12-5 and TRBJ2-7, is DARVTQTPRHKVTEMGQEVTMRCQPILGHNTVFWYRQTMMQGLELLAYFRNRAPLDDSGMPKDRFSAEMPDATLATLKIQPSEPRDSAVYFCACGVSGGTFDEQYFGPGTRLTVT.

This clonotype was observed a handful of times. The CDR3 loop is CASSKTSYEQYF. In nucleotides, the CDR3 is TGTGCCAGCAGTAAAACCTCCTACGAGCAGTACTTC. The V and J genes are TRBV12-3 or TRBV12-4 and TRBJ2-7, with unresolved D. This CDR3 has 12 amino acids. Trimming took off 5 bases at V and 0 bases at J, with 5 bases between the two ends.

The chain employs TRBV23-1 and TRBJ2-7; D possibly matches TRBD1 or TRBD2 (5 bases each). TRBV23-1 is designated an ORF whose function remains uncertain. The CDR3 runs 14 residues. The germline V and J ends were trimmed by 4 bases and 5 bases, with 15 bases remaining between them. As DNA, the CDR3 is TGCGCCAGCAGTCCCCGGGACCATCCCCACGAGCAGTACTTC. It specifies CASSPRDHPHEQYF.

J is TRBJ2-5 and V is TRBV30; a weak D match, TRBD1 (5 bases). The CDR3 totals 13 residues. Germline V gives CDR1 GTSNPN, CDR2 SVGIG (reference sequence). V was shortened by 0 bases and J by 0 bases, with 5 bases between the two germline ends. CDR3 residues: CAWSVGDQETQYF. In DNA, the CDR3 is TGTGCCTGGAGTGTAGGGGACCAAGAGACCCAGTACTTC.

On this clonotype: One end of the junction is discordant with germline, which a read error may explain. The chain joins TRBV20-1 to TRBJ2-1; D might be TRBD1 or TRBD2, each matching 6 bases. The germline CDR1 and CDR2 sequences are DFQATT and SNEGSKA (reference sequence). This CDR3 contains 15 residues. CDR3 DNA sequence: TGCAGTGCTGGGCCGATGCGGGACACCTACAATAAGCAGTTCTTC. It yields the protein CSAGPMRDTYNKQFF.

The V and J genes are TRBV14 and TRBJ2-7, with TRBD2 matching over 7 bases. The DNA end lines up better with TRBJ2-5; the J call may be wrong. The V gene's germline CDR1 is SGHDN and CDR2 FVKESK. This CDR3 contains 14 residues. For the CDR3, the DNA is TGTGCCAGCAGCCTCAACGGACTAGGAGAGACCCAGTACTTC. It translates to CASSLNGLGETQYF.

The chain couples TRBV5-1 to TRBJ1-2, with D tentatively TRBD1 (5 bases). Between the trimmed V and J ends, which lost 0 bases and 4 bases, there was a span of 10 bases. CDR3 length: 14 residues. The germline V gene has CDR1 SGHRS and CDR2 YFSETQ. The CDR3 nucleotides are TGCGCCAGCAGCTTGGACAGAGGGGCCTATGGCTACACCTTC. Residues: CASSLDRGAYGYTF.